This entry features one T cell receptor beta chain sequence. Its antigen is not identified. At one end, the junction sequence differs from germline, possibly due to a read error. TCRdb used MiXCR to reprocess the RT-PCR reads, holding one entry per CDR3 protein. The profile shows about 530,000 distinct CDR3 sequences, around 11% of them singletons. The data originate from a study of response to subunit inactivated influenza vaccine. Study results and limitations: That few new T cells are recruited by each seasonal influenza vaccination was the authors' suggestion.

Germline V CDR1 and CDR2: DFQATT, SNEGSKA (reference sequence). The CDR3 totals 13 residues. The sequence was obtained from a man in his fifties who received an inactivated influenza vaccine. V is TRBV20-1 and J is TRBJ2-3; tentatively, D is TRBD2 (5 bases). The sequencing used PBMCs from blood, collected on the day of vaccination. The CDR3 nucleotides are TGCAGTACTAGAGTCCCAGGCACAGATACGCAGTATTTT. The encoded protein is CSTRVPGTDTQYF.